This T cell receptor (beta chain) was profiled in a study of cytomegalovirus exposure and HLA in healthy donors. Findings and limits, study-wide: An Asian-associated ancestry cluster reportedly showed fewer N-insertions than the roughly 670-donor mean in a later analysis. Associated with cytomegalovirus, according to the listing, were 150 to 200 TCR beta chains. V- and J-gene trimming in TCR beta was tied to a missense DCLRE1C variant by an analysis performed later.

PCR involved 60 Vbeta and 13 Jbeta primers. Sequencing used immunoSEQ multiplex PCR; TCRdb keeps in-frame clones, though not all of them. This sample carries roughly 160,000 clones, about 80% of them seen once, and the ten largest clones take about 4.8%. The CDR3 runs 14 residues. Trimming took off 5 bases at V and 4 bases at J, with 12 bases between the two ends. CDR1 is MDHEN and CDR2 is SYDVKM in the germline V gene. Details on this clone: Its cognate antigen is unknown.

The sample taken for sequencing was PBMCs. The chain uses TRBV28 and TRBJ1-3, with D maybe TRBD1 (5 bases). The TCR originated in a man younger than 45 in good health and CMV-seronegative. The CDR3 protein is CASSPPGGGNTIYF. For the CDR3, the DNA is TGTGCCAGCAGTCCTCCCGGGGGGGGAAACACCATATATTTT.